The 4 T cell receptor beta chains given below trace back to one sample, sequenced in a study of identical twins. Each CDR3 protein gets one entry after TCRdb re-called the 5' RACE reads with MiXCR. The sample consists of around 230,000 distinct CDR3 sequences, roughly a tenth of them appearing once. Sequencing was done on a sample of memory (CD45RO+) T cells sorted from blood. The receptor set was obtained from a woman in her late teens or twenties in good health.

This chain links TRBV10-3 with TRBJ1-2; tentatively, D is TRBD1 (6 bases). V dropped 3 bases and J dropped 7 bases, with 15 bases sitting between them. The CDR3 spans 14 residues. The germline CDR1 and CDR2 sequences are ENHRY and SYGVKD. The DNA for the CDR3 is TGTGCCATCAGTGATTCCAGGACAGAGTCTGGCTACACCTTC. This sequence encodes CAISDSRTESGYTF.

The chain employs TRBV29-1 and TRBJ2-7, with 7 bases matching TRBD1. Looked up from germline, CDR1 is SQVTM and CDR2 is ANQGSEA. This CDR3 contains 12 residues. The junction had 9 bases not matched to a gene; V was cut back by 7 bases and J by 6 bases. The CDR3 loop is CSAGTAVGEQYF. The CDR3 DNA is TGCAGCGCCGGGACAGCGGTGGGCGAGCAGTACTTC.

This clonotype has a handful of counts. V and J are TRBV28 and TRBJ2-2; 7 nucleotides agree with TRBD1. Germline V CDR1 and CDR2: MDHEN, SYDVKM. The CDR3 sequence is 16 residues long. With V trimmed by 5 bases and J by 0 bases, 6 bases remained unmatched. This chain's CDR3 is CASSPRQGPNTGELFF. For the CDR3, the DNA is TGTGCCAGCAGTCCAAGACAGGGCCCGAACACCGGGGAGCTGTTTTTT. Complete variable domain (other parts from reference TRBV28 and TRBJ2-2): DVKVTQSSRYLVKRTGEKVFLECVQDMDHENMFWYRQDPGLGLRLIYFSYDVKMKEKGDIPEGYSVSREKKERFSLILESASTNQTSMYLCASSPRQGPNTGELFFGEGSRLTVL.

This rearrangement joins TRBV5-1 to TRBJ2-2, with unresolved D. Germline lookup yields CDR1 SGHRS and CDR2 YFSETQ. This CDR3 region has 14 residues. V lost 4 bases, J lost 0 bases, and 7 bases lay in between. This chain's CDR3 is CASSLTTNTGELFF. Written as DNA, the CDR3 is TGCGCCAGCAGCCTAACAACGAACACCGGGGAGCTGTTTTTT.